A single sample is the source of the 18 T cell receptor beta chains below, sequenced in a study of cytotoxic CD8 clonotypes in ibrutinib-treated CLL. Repertoires were generated with immunoSEQ multiplex PCR, while TCRdb's copy carries only in-frame clones and drops some. The sample records 40,000 to 50,000 clones, roughly 57% being singletons. The sequences come from PBMCs, collected after 24 months of ibrutinib treatment. The receptors were sampled from a human donor with chronic lymphocytic leukemia.

This clone has just a few counts. The rearrangement links TRBV19 to TRBJ2-5; 12 bases agree with TRBD2. This CDR3 is 17 amino acids long. From germline, CDR1 is LNHDA and CDR2 SQIVND (reference sequence). Germline trimming cut 3 bases from V and 2 bases from J; bases unmatched to any gene: 7. CDR3 DNA: TGTGCCAGTAGTATCCGGACTAGCGGGGCCCTACAAGAGACCCAGTACTTC. Its protein is CASSIRTSGALQETQYF.

The CDR3 reads CASSQERGDTQYF. The CDR3 DNA is TGCGCCAGCAGCCAAGAACGCGGAGATACGCAGTATTTT. The chain is built from TRBV4-1 and TRBJ2-3; D gene unclear. The CDR3 is 13 residues long. Germline lookup yields CDR1 MGHRA and CDR2 YSYEKL. V was pared by 0 bases and J by 5 bases, with 6 bases between.

On this clone: Relative to the germline gene, one junction end is altered; a read error may explain this. The chain recombines TRBV7-7 with TRBJ2-7; a weak D match, TRBD2 (5 bases). The CDR3 sequence is 18 residues long. Germline CDR1 is SSHAT and CDR2 is FNYEAQ (reference sequence). The CDR3 protein is CASSLGLLIPRRAYEQYF. CDR3 nucleotides: TGTGCTAGCAGCTTAGGGCTCCTTATCCCGCGGCGGGCCTACGAGCAGTACTTC.

The chain couples TRBV7-2 to TRBJ2-7, with D unclear. The V gene lost 2 bases and the J gene lost 0 bases, with 5 bases spanning the gap. This CDR3 has 13 amino acids. Germline assignment: CDR1 SGHTA and CDR2 FQGNSA. CDR3: CASSLLHSYEQYF. DNA for the CDR3: TGTGCCAGCAGCTTACTTCACTCCTACGAGCAGTACTTC.

In its sample, this clone was seen many times. This chain connects TRBV7-2 to TRBJ1-1; D unresolved. Trimming shortened V by 1 base and J by 11 bases, and 20 bases separated the two germline ends. The CDR3 consists of 15 residues. CDR1 and CDR2 (germline): SGHTA, FQGNSA. In nucleotides, the CDR3 is TGTGCCAGCAGCTTAGGAATGATGGGCCCAACGGGTGCTTTCTTT. This encodes CASSLGMMGPTGAFF.

This rearrangement joins TRBV11-2 to TRBJ2-1; D call uncertain. The CDR3 sequence is 14 residues long. CDR1 is SGHAT, CDR2 FQNNGV, per germline. The V gene lost 1 base and the J gene lost 2 bases, with 6 bases spanning the gap. The CDR3 DNA is TGTGCCAGCAGCTTAGCCGGTCCCTACAATGAGCAGTTCTTC. Its protein product is CASSLAGPYNEQFF.

The CDR3 nucleotides are TGCGCCAGCAGCCTGAGGGGAGGACAGGGAAACACCATATATTTT. The encoded protein is CASSLRGGQGNTIYF. This chain uses TRBV4-1 with TRBJ1-3; tentatively, D is TRBD1 (6 bases). CDR1 and CDR2 from the germline V gene are MGHRA and YSYEKL. The length of the CDR3 is 15 residues. V was trimmed by 4 bases and J by 4 bases, leaving 14 bases between them.

This clone was picked up one time. This chain joins TRBV15 and TRBJ1-3; D is unresolved. This CDR3 has 18 residues. The V gene's germline CDR1 is LNHNV and CDR2 YYDKDF (reference sequence). V lost 0 bases to trimming and J lost 0 bases, with 15 bases between them. CDR3 bases: TGTGCCACCAGCAGAGATCACCGGGGTATGGGCTCTGGAAACACCATATATTTT. This translates into CATSRDHRGMGSGNTIYF.

The rearrangement links TRBV6-5 to TRBJ2-3; TRBD2 might be the D (5 bases). Looked up from germline, CDR1 is MNHEY and CDR2 is SVGAGI. The CDR3 contains 13 residues. Trimming pared 6 bases from V and 3 bases from J, leaving 10 bases between. The CDR3: CASSPWRTDTQYF. In nucleotides, the CDR3 is TGTGCCAGCAGCCCTTGGAGGACAGATACGCAGTATTTT.

The chain links TRBV5-1 to TRBJ2-3; D is undetermined. V was clipped by 2 bases and J by 2 bases, with 12 bases between them. From germline, CDR1 is SGHRS and CDR2 YFSETQ. The CDR3 totals 15 residues. In DNA, the CDR3 is TGCGCCAGCAGCTTCCGTGCGAGCCTCACAGATACGCAGTATTTT. Its protein is CASSFRASLTDTQYF. The complete variable domain, with remaining parts taken from reference TRBV5-1 and TRBJ2-3, reads KAGVTQTPRYLIKTRGQQVTLSCSPISGHRSVSWYQQTPGQGLQFLFEYFSETQRNKGNFPGRFSGRQFSNSRSEMNVSTLELGDSALYLCASSFRASLTDTQYFGPGTRLTVL.

J is TRBJ2-1 and V is TRBV10-3; 7 bases map to TRBD2. With 6 bases clipped from V and 4 bases from J, the junction kept 6 bases outside the gene matches. This CDR3 has 14 amino acids. Germline V CDR1 and CDR2: ENHRY, SYGVKD. The CDR3 DNA reads TGTGCCATCAGAAACGCGGGGGAGTACAATGAGCAGTTCTTC. Protein sequence: CAIRNAGEYNEQFF.

This clone appeared a few times. The chain couples TRBV5-1 to TRBJ2-2; D unresolved. The CDR3 is made up of 16 amino acids. The germline gives CDR1 SGHRS, CDR2 YFSETQ. V was shortened by 4 bases and J by 1 base, with 14 bases between the two germline ends. CDR3 sequence reads: CASSPPQHQNTGELFF. In DNA form, the CDR3 reads TGCGCCAGCAGCCCACCTCAACATCAGAACACCGGGGAGCTGTTTTTT.

The chain links TRBV2 to TRBJ1-2, with D perhaps matching TRBD1 (6 bases). V was cut by 7 bases and J by 3 bases, with 15 bases left in between. Germline-derived CDR1 and CDR2 are SNHLY and FYNNEI. The CDR3 has 14 amino acids. The DNA of the CDR3 is TGTGCCAGCACTTTACAGGGAGGGTACTATGGCTACACCTTC. Translated: CASTLQGGYYGYTF.

The chain employs TRBV2 and TRBJ2-3; the D is unclear. The CDR3 length is 14 residues. Germline loops: CDR1 SNHLY, CDR2 FYNNEI. V lost 6 bases and J 1 base, leaving 11 bases between the germline ends. The CDR3 DNA is TGTGCCAGCAGCCTAAACCAGGGCACAGATACGCAGTATTTT. Amino acids: CASSLNQGTDTQYF. The variable domain in full, with the rest retrieved from reference TRBV2 and TRBJ2-3, is EPEVTQTPSHQVTQMGQEVILRCVPISNHLYFYWYRQILGQKVEFLVSFYNNEISEKSEIFDDQFSVERPDGSNFTLKIRSTKLEDSAMYFCASSLNQGTDTQYFGPGTRLTVL.

This clone was picked up a small number of times. The J gene is TRBJ1-4, the V gene TRBV5-1; TRBD1 is a possible D gene (5 bases). CDR1 is SGHRS and CDR2 is YFSETQ in the germline V gene. The CDR3 is 17 amino acids. Deletions cut 3 bases from V and 10 bases from J, with 25 bases between. Written as DNA, the CDR3 is TGCGCCAGCAGCTCCGGCGGGGCCGGGGTCCAGATTGGAAAACTGTTTTTT. Translated: CASSSGGAGVQIGKLFF.

The V gene is TRBV5-1, the J gene TRBJ2-1, with D possibly TRBD1 on 5 matching bases. The length of the CDR3 is 17 residues. V was trimmed by 0 bases and J by 7 bases, leaving 20 bases between them. CDR1 and CDR2 (germline): SGHRS, YFSETQ. CDR3 bases: TGCGCCAGCAGCTTGGAAGGGGCAGCTATGAGGAATAATGAGCAGTTCTTC. This gives the protein CASSLEGAAMRNNEQFF. Based on the CDR3 plus reference TRBV5-1 and TRBJ2-1, the full variable domain is KAGVTQTPRYLIKTRGQQVTLSCSPISGHRSVSWYQQTPGQGLQFLFEYFSETQRNKGNFPGRFSGRQFSNSRSEMNVSTLELGDSALYLCASSLEGAAMRNNEQFFGPGTRLTVL.

This clone was counted only a few times. The chain is built from TRBV11-1 and TRBJ1-1; D gene ambiguous. CDR1 SGHAT and CDR2 FQDESV come from the germline V gene (reference sequence). V was cut by 7 bases and J by 1 base, with 13 bases left in between. The CDR3 is made up of 14 amino acids. The CDR3 region is CASIQRVGNTEAFF. Written as DNA, the CDR3 is TGTGCCAGCATCCAGAGGGTAGGGAACACTGAAGCTTTCTTT.

This chain connects TRBV5-1 to TRBJ1-5; no firm D call. Trimming removed 7 bases at V and 5 bases at J, with 13 bases between. Germline loops: CDR1 SGHRS, CDR2 YFSETQ. The CDR3 has 13 amino acids. CDR3 sequence: CASAPGRDQPQHF. CDR3 DNA: TGCGCCAGCGCCCCTGGGAGGGATCAGCCCCAGCATTTT.